This T cell receptor (beta chain) originates from a study of T cell changes during pregnancy in multiple sclerosis (dated by TCRdb to the late 2010s). In terms of the full investigation: The study looked at changes in the T cell repertoire across pregnancy in women with multiple sclerosis.

V sheds 2 bases and J sheds 2 bases, leaving 4 bases between their ends. The CDR1 and CDR2 encoded by the germline V gene (reference sequence) are MNHEY and SMNVEV. The CDR3 spans 13 residues, from the cysteine through the phenylalanine. This entry keeps only the CDR3 DNA: 39 bases, framed from base 1. Library preparation used the immunoSEQ multiplex PCR assay. TCRdb limited this immuneACCESS table to in-frame rearrangements with V and J called. A share of clones is missing; checked studies link under half to unresolved V genes, and the rest is unexplained. The sample contains some 50,000 clones, just under 95% of them found a single time. The ten largest clones take up 5.5% to 7% of the sample. About this clone itself: It lacks a known antigen. One base away there is no much larger clone; base qualities are not given.

The V and J genes are TRBV27 and TRBJ1-5, with no reliable assignment of the D segment. The sequence derives from a female donor with multiple sclerosis, enrolled in a pregnancy study. Material: CD8+ T cells from peripheral blood mononuclear cells, obtained in the first trimester of pregnancy. The DNA sequence reads TGTGCCAGCAGTTTACTTGGCAATCAGCCCCAGCATTTT. Its product reads: CASSLLGNQPQHF.